Listed here are 29 T cell receptor beta chains from one sample, sequenced in a study of shared clonotypes between healthy human individuals. It was CD45RO-negative cells, positively selected for CCR7, that made up naive CD8 cells, with terminally differentiated effector memory CD45RA+ cells excluded. Produced via immunoSEQ multiplex PCR; TCRdb's table is partial and in-frame only. There are around 1,900,000 clones in the sample; 80% to 95% occur only once, and less than 2% lies in the top ten. The source material was naive CD8+ T cells from PBMCs. These TCRs come from a man between 18 and 35 years old in good health. Some clones in this sample may be carry-over from other donors' samples.

This clone was seen only a few times. This sequence joins TRBV9 and TRBJ1-1; TRBD1 is a possible D gene (5 bases). V was trimmed by 4 bases and J by 1 base, leaving 14 bases between them. Germline V gene lookup returns CDR1 SGDLS and CDR2 YYNGEE. The CDR3 spans 15 residues. This CDR3 is CASSPPAGPNTEAFF. The CDR3 DNA reads as TGTGCCAGCAGCCCTCCGGCGGGGCCGAACACTGAAGCTTTCTTT.

The chain combines TRBV25-1 with TRBJ2-1; the match to TRBD2 covers 9 bases. CDR3 length: 13 residues. The trim removed 10 bases at V and 9 bases at J, leaving 10 bases unmatched. The germline V gene encodes CDR1 MGHDK and CDR2 SYGVNS. CDR3 loop: CATTGTSYGEQFF. CDR3 sequence (DNA): TGTGCCACCACCGGGACTAGCTACGGTGAGCAGTTCTTC.

The V call is TRBV19, the J call TRBJ2-6; possibly TRBD1 for D (6 bases). In germline, CDR1 is LNHDA, CDR2 SQIVND (reference sequence). CDR3 size: 19 residues. Trimming left V 5 bases short and J 0 bases short, with 20 bases between. The CDR3 DNA reads TGTGCCAGTAGTGTGGACAGCCCACAATCGACCTCTGGGGCCAACGTCCTGACTTTC. It encodes CASSVDSPQSTSGANVLTF.

The genes are TRBV9 and TRBJ2-1, with TRBD2 identical over 14 bases. This CDR3 is built from 17 residues. The ends lost 3 bases at V and 2 bases at J; junction bases unmatched: 4. CDR1 and CDR2 (germline): SGDLS, YYNGEE. In DNA form, the CDR3 reads TGTGCCAGCAGCGCAAAGACTAGCGGGAGGGCCTACAATGAGCAGTTCTTC. Translation gives CASSAKTSGRAYNEQFF.

The chain carries TRBV19 and TRBJ2-3, with TRBD2 matching 9 bases. V lost 10 bases, J lost 2 bases, and 1 base stayed unmatched. Germline loops: CDR1 LNHDA, CDR2 SQIVND (reference sequence). This CDR3 has 12 residues. The CDR3 region is CATSGDTDTQYF. The CDR3 DNA is TGTGCCACTAGCGGGGACACAGATACGCAGTATTTT.

The CDR3 loop reads CASSTGPGQQFYNEQFF. The CDR3 region has the DNA TGTGCCAGCAGCACAGGACCGGGACAGCAATTCTACAATGAGCAGTTCTTC. The V and J genes are TRBV27 and TRBJ2-1, with 7 nucleotides matching TRBD1. Germline V CDR1 and CDR2: MNHEY, SMNVEV (reference sequence). The CDR3 is 17 residues long. The trim removed 6 bases at V and 3 bases at J, leaving 14 bases unmatched.

Points on this clone: One end of the junction varies from germline; a read error may be responsible. The V gene is TRBV5-6, the J gene TRBJ2-7, with D possibly being TRBD1 or TRBD2 (5 bases each). This CDR3 region has 12 residues. The germline CDR1 and CDR2 sequences are SGHDT and YYEEEE. The CDR3 sequence is CASSFIGTASDF. The DNA of the CDR3 is TGTGCCAGCAGTTTTATAGGGACCGCGAGCGACTTC.

The chain uses TRBV7-9 and TRBJ1-1; TRBD1 is a possible D gene (6 bases). Germline lookup yields CDR1 SEHNR and CDR2 FQNEAQ (reference sequence). Trimming shortened V by 2 bases and J by 4 bases, and 14 bases separated the two germline ends. The CDR3 runs 15 residues. The CDR3 region is CASSLRQGKGTEAFF. In DNA, the CDR3 is TGTGCCAGCAGCTTAAGGCAGGGGAAGGGCACTGAAGCTTTCTTT.

The chain is built from TRBV28 and TRBJ2-3, with D tentatively TRBD2 (5 bases). CDR1 and CDR2 (germline): MDHEN, SYDVKM. The CDR3 is 16 residues long. Between the trimmed V and J ends, which lost 7 bases and 0 bases, there was a span of 17 bases. The CDR3: CASIDALSGSTDTQYF. As DNA, the CDR3 is TGTGCCAGCATTGACGCTCTTTCGGGAAGCACAGATACGCAGTATTTT. The full variable domain, its missing parts supplied by reference TRBV28 and TRBJ2-3, is DVKVTQSSRYLVKRTGEKVFLECVQDMDHENMFWYRQDPGLGLRLIYFSYDVKMKEKGDIPEGYSVSREKKERFSLILESASTNQTSMYLCASIDALSGSTDTQYFGPGTRLTVL.

The V gene is TRBV2, the J gene TRBJ1-1; maybe TRBD1 (6 bases). The CDR3 runs 13 residues. Germline assignment: CDR1 SNHLY and CDR2 FYNNEI. V was clipped by 7 bases and J by 4 bases, with 13 bases between them. Written as DNA, the CDR3 is TGTGCCAGCATTGCCGGGGGCACCACTGAAGCTTTCTTT. This encodes CASIAGGTTEAFF.

This clone was seen once. The chain joins TRBV30 to TRBJ2-7; 9 bases are shared with TRBD1. From germline, CDR1 is GTSNPN and CDR2 SVGIG (reference sequence). The trim removed 7 bases at V and 2 bases at J, leaving 3 bases unmatched. The CDR3 spans 12 residues. The CDR3 DNA reads TGTGCCTCACAGGGGGCTGCCTACGAGCAGTACTTC. It specifies CASQGAAYEQYF.

The rearrangement uses TRBV11-2 and TRBJ2-7, with 12 bases fitting TRBD2. The germline V gene has CDR1 SGHAT and CDR2 FQNNGV. The CDR3 consists of 15 residues. Trimming cost V 3 bases and J 3 bases; bases outside gene matches: 3. CDR3 bases: TGTGCCAGCAGCTTGTGGACTAGCGGGAACTACGAGCAGTACTTC. It translates to CASSLWTSGNYEQYF.

CDR3 protein: CASSSEDEAWAYEQYF. The CDR3 nucleotides read TGTGCCAGCAGTTCCGAGGACGAGGCTTGGGCCTACGAGCAGTACTTC. The V and J genes are TRBV28 and TRBJ2-7; no definite D call. The V end lost 4 bases, the J end lost 2 bases, and 18 bases lay between the germline ends. The germline gives CDR1 MDHEN, CDR2 SYDVKM. This CDR3 has 16 amino acids.

This rearrangement joins TRBV30 to TRBJ2-2; 7 positions match TRBD1. This CDR3 is built from 17 residues. V lost 4 bases to trimming and J lost 1 base; unmatched junction nucleotides: 12. The germline CDR1 and CDR2 sequences are GTSNPN and SVGIG (reference sequence). The CDR3 DNA sequence: TGTGCCTGGATTAACAGTCCCGGGACAGTGAACACCGGGGAGCTGTTTTTT. It is translated as CAWINSPGTVNTGELFF.

This rearrangement joins TRBV5-4 to TRBJ2-2; 7 bases line up with TRBD2. The germline V gene encodes CDR1 SGHNT and CDR2 YYREEE (reference sequence). This CDR3 region has 15 residues. The ends lost 0 bases at V and 7 bases at J; junction bases unmatched: 6. CDR3 sequence reads: CASSLAVGGIGELFF. CDR3 nucleotides: TGTGCCAGCAGCTTGGCGGTCGGGGGGATCGGGGAGCTGTTTTTT.

The CDR3 here is CASSPGGPGYTF. CDR3 DNA sequence: TGCGCCAGCAGCCCGGGGGGGCCTGGCTACACCTTC. The genes are TRBV5-1 and TRBJ1-2; maybe TRBD1 (6 bases). This CDR3 has 12 amino acids. Germline lookup yields CDR1 SGHRS and CDR2 YFSETQ. The V end lost 4 bases, the J end lost 7 bases, and 11 bases lay between the germline ends.

The chain couples TRBV20-1 to TRBJ2-1; no clear D. The V and J ends lost 6 bases and 14 bases respectively, with 14 bases between them. The CDR3 totals 10 residues. Germline CDR1 and CDR2: DFQATT and SNEGSKA (reference sequence). CDR3 sequence: CSATSPRKFF. Here the CDR3 DNA reads TGCAGTGCCACCTCACCCCGGAAGTTCTTC.

The chain couples TRBV29-1 to TRBJ2-6; D call uncertain. The CDR3 covers 14 residues. Trimming removed 0 bases at V and 0 bases at J, with 3 bases between. CDR1 is SQVTM and CDR2 is ANQGSEA in the germline V gene. CDR3: CSVEDSSGANVLTF. CDR3 in DNA: TGCAGCGTTGAAGACAGCTCTGGGGCCAACGTCCTGACTTTC. The full variable domain, rest sourced from reference TRBV29-1 and TRBJ2-6, is SAVISQKPSRDICQRGTSLTIQCQVDSQVTMMFWYRQQPGQSLTLIATANQGSEATYESGFVIDKFPISRPNLTFSTLTVSNMSPEDSSIYLCSVEDSSGANVLTFGAGSRLTVL.

This rearrangement joins TRBV25-1 to TRBJ1-5; D ambiguous. CDR3 size: 13 residues. CDR1 is MGHDK, CDR2 SYGVNS, per germline. V was shortened by 3 bases and J by 7 bases, with 10 bases between the two germline ends. The CDR3 sequence: CASSDTPDQPQHF. The CDR3 coding sequence is TGTGCCAGCAGTGATACCCCGGACCAGCCCCAGCATTTT. Supplemented by reference TRBV25-1 and TRBJ1-5, the full variable domain reads EADIYQTPRYLVIGTGKKITLECSQTMGHDKMYWYQQDPGMELHLIHYSYGVNSTEKGDLSSESTVSRIRTEHFPLTLESARPSHTSQYLCASSDTPDQPQHFGDGTRLSIL.

This chain joins TRBV5-1 and TRBJ2-3, with 7 bases that match TRBD2. This CDR3 comprises 16 residues. Unmatched junction bases numbered 7, after V lost 2 bases and J lost 1 base. Germline V gene data show CDR1 as SGHRS and CDR2 as YFSETQ. The CDR3 region has the DNA TGCGCCAGCAGCTTATGGGAGGGCCGAGGCACAGATACGCAGTATTTT. It specifies CASSLWEGRGTDTQYF.

The chain employs TRBV6-6 and TRBJ2-7; TRBD1 matches 11 bases. Trimming took 6 bases from V and 4 from J; bases not matched to a gene: 8. The CDR3 has 15 residues. Germline CDR1 is MNHNY and CDR2 is SVGAGI (reference sequence). CDR3 in DNA: TGTGCCAGCAGAACTGGACAGGGGGCTGGGTACGAGCAGTACTTC. Residues: CASRTGQGAGYEQYF.

The J gene is TRBJ1-1, the V gene TRBV6-6; D possibly corresponds to TRBD1 (5 bases). Deletions cut 2 bases from V and 4 bases from J, with 11 bases between. The CDR3 is 14 amino acids. Per germline, CDR1 MNHNY and CDR2 SVGAGI (reference sequence). DNA for the CDR3: TGTGCCAGCAGTTACAGCGGGACCACCACTGAAGCTTTCTTT. Amino acids: CASSYSGTTTEAFF.

CDR3 bases: TGTGCCAGCAGTTCCAGCCAAGAGACCCAGTACTTC. Protein: CASSSSQETQYF. The chain joins TRBV6-5 to TRBJ2-5; no definite D call. Trimming took off 4 bases at V and 1 base at J, with 4 bases between the two ends. CDR1 and CDR2 (germline): MNHEY, SVGAGI. CDR3 length: 12 amino acids.

A single count supports this clone. CDR3 nucleotides: TGTGCCAGCAGCTCAACCGGGACAGGTGTGAACATTCAGTACTTC. Residues: CASSSTGTGVNIQYF. The rearrangement links TRBV13 to TRBJ2-4; 8 positions agree with TRBD1. The germline V gene has CDR1 PRHDT and CDR2 FYEKMQ (reference sequence). This CDR3 spans 15 amino acids. The ends lost 4 bases at V and 7 bases at J; junction bases unmatched: 9. Looking up the rest from reference TRBV13 and TRBJ2-4 gives the full variable domain: AAGVIQSPRHLIKEKRETATLKCYPIPRHDTVYWYQQGPGQDPQFLISFYEKMQSDKGSIPDRFSAQQFSDYHSELNMSSLELGDSALYFCASSSTGTGVNIQYFGAGTRLSVL.

The chain employs TRBV28 and TRBJ2-3; the match to TRBD2 covers 8 bases. V shed 5 bases, J shed 6 bases, and the junction held 13 bases outside the gene matches. This CDR3 region has 16 residues. From germline, CDR1 is MDHEN and CDR2 SYDVKM. The CDR3 nucleotides are TGTGCCAGCAGTCCAGCAGGCAGCGGGAGCTCTGATACGCAGTATTTT. Translating it yields CASSPAGSGSSDTQYF.

The chain uses TRBV30 and TRBJ2-3; 11 bases are shared with TRBD1. From germline, CDR1 is GTSNPN and CDR2 SVGIG (reference sequence). With V trimmed by 6 bases and J by 11 bases, 16 bases remained unmatched. This CDR3 comprises 15 residues. The DNA for the CDR3 is TGTGCCTGCCTCCCGGGGGACAGGGGGACCGAAGGGCAGTATTTT. Translation gives CACLPGDRGTEGQYF. Full variable domain (remainder filled in from reference TRBV30 and TRBJ2-3): SQTIHQWPATLVQPVGSPLSLECTVEGTSNPNLYWYRQAAGRGLQLLFYSVGIGQISSEVPQNLSASRPQDRQFILSSKKLLLSDSGFYLCACLPGDRGTEGQYFGPGTRLTVL.

The chain recombines TRBV9 with TRBJ2-2; D remains ambiguous. The V end lost 3 bases, the J end lost 3 bases, and 9 bases lay between the germline ends. Germline V gives CDR1 SGDLS, CDR2 YYNGEE. The CDR3 spans 14 residues. In DNA form, the CDR3 reads TGTGCCAGCAGCGAACGAATTCACACCGGGGAGCTGTTTTTT. Protein: CASSERIHTGELFF. The whole variable domain, filled in from reference TRBV9 and TRBJ2-2, reads DSGVTQTPKHLITATGQRVTLRCSPRSGDLSVYWYQQSLDQGLQFLIQYYNGEERAKGNILERFSAQQFPDLHSELNLSSLELGDSALYFCASSERIHTGELFFGEGSRLTVL.

To note about this clone: Different DNA sequences within this sample yield the same CDR3. The rearrangement links TRBV11-2 to TRBJ2-1, with unresolved D. V shed 2 bases and J shed 7 bases, with 6 bases lying between them. The germline gives CDR1 SGHAT, CDR2 FQNNGV. The CDR3 runs to 12 residues. CDR3 sequence: CASSLNGNEQFF. The CDR3 DNA reads TGTGCCAGCAGCTTAAACGGAAATGAGCAGTTCTTC.

The CDR3 loop reads CASSWGRGRDTEAFF. CDR3 DNA sequence: TGTGCCAGCAGCTGGGGGCGGGGTAGGGACACTGAAGCTTTCTTT. This rearrangement joins TRBV7-9 to TRBJ1-1, with D possibly matching TRBD1 (6 bases). The germline V and J ends were trimmed by 4 bases and 3 bases, with 15 bases remaining between them. Germline CDR1 SEHNR, CDR2 FQNEAQ (reference sequence). The CDR3 runs to 15 residues.